This TCR beta chain was identified in a study of Ad26.COV2.S vaccination and SARS-CoV-2 variants. Across the whole study: Administration of Ad26.COV2.S was intramuscular, either once or twice 56 days apart. Study conclusions and caveats: After vaccination, substantial breadth of spike-specific CD8+ and CD4+ responses was reported. Non-spike TCR breadth did not differ much between vaccine and placebo recipients.

Indicated treatment: approximately 18 received Ad26.COV2.S at low or high dose, single or two shots; 5 received placebo; per-sample allocation not given. The investigators took samples on day 63 after the first vaccine or placebo injection. With respect to this clone: Its target is unknown.

The CDR3 totals 13 residues. The V and J ends lost 5 bases and 4 bases respectively, with 10 bases between them. Germline V gives CDR1 PRHDT, CDR2 FYEKMQ (reference sequence). The table came from immunoSEQ multiplex PCR; TCRdb's copy has only in-frame clones and leaves some out. Of 350,000 to 500,000 clones detected, around 91% appear once; the ten largest clones hold less than 5.5%. The source of this sequence is a person between 18 and 59 years old who received the Ad26.COV2.S COVID-19 vaccine or a placebo. The chain employs TRBV13 and TRBJ2-3, with unresolved D. This sample comprised peripheral blood, obtained in a trial of Ad26.COV2.S vaccine versus placebo. This chain's CDR3 is CASSPRRADTQYF. In nucleotides, the CDR3 is TGTGCCAGCAGCCCCCGAAGGGCAGATACGCAGTATTTT.